This T cell receptor beta chain was documented in a study of OX40 agonist ivuxolimab in advanced cancers. About the research overall: Of the patients, three showed partial responses, one with hepatocellular carcinoma and two with cutaneous melanoma.

Sampled blood was obtained at baseline, cycle 4 day 1, and cycle 7 day 1. Sequenced by immunoSEQ multiplex PCR; TCRdb stores in-frame clones only, minus some. The table lists under 85,000 clones, 85% of them singletons. Germline V gene lookup returns CDR1 SGHRS and CDR2 YFSETQ. This CDR3 has 14 amino acids. V lost 1 base and J 2 bases, leaving 8 bases between the germline ends. This receptor was taken from an adult with an advanced solid tumor such as melanoma, head and neck, liver or kidney cancer. The sample consisted of CD4+ or CD8+ T cells sorted from blood, taken in a trial of the OX40 agonist ivuxolimab. The chain recombines TRBV5-1 with TRBJ2-3; D unresolved. The CDR3 spells CASSLTPYTDTQYF. The CDR3 region has the DNA TGCGCCAGCAGCTTGACCCCTTACACAGATACGCAGTATTTT.